What follows are 14 T cell receptor beta chains derived from one specimen sequenced in a study of blood T cell repertoires in COVID-19. Some clones are missing from TCRdb's copy, which holds only in-frame ones; the method was immunoSEQ multiplex PCR. The table has some 180,000 clones, approximately 90% seen once. The sequenced material came from peripheral blood. These TCRs come from a man aged 50 to 60 with acute or convalescent COVID-19.

The rearrangement links TRBV5-4 to TRBJ2-3; D is unclear. The CDR3 runs 14 residues. V was cut by 4 bases and J by 6 bases, with 15 bases left in between. The germline V gene encodes CDR1 SGHNT and CDR2 YYREEE (reference sequence). The CDR3 DNA sequence: TGTGCCAGCAGCCGCTCGGCCGCCAGGGATACGCAGTATTTT. It yields the protein CASSRSAARDTQYF.

The table lists this clone with a few counts. V and J are TRBV28 and TRBJ1-5; TRBD1 aligns across 11 bases. This CDR3 has 15 residues. Germline V gives CDR1 MDHEN, CDR2 SYDVKM. V shed 6 bases, J shed 7 bases, and the junction held 8 bases outside the gene matches. CDR3 nucleotide sequence: TGTGCCAGCAGCCAACGGACAGGGGGCGAACAGCCCCAGCATTTT. Its protein product is CASSQRTGGEQPQHF.

This sequence joins TRBV6-2 or TRBV6-3 and TRBJ1-3, with 8 bases identical to TRBD1. Germline lookup yields CDR1 MNHEY and CDR2 SVGEGT. V dropped 5 bases and J dropped 0; count of bases not matched to a gene: 6. The CDR3 consists of 16 residues. DNA of the CDR3: TGTGCCAGCAGTCCGGACAGGGCCAACTCTGGAAACACCATATATTTT. Protein sequence: CASSPDRANSGNTIYF.

The chain joins TRBV30 to TRBJ1-3; weak D call: TRBD1 (6 bases). Trimming pared 2 bases from V and 1 base from J, leaving 12 bases between. Germline CDR1 reads GTSNPN; CDR2 reads SVGIG (reference sequence). The CDR3 is 15 amino acids. The CDR3 sequence is CAWSSGGASGNTIYF. DNA for the CDR3: TGTGCCTGGAGTTCGGGGGGGGCATCTGGAAACACCATATATTTT. Full variable domain (rest looked up from reference TRBV30 and TRBJ1-3): SQTIHQWPATLVQPVGSPLSLECTVEGTSNPNLYWYRQAAGRGLQLLFYSVGIGQISSEVPQNLSASRPQDRQFILSSKKLLLSDSGFYLCAWSSGGASGNTIYFGEGSWLTVV.

This clone appeared a single time. V is TRBV9 and J is TRBJ1-3; TRBD1 matches 8 bases. The CDR3 is made up of 15 amino acids. The germline CDR1 and CDR2 sequences are SGDLS and YYNGEE. The trim removed 1 base at V and 1 base at J, leaving 1 base unmatched. The CDR3 protein is CASSVQGASGNTIYF. In nucleotides, the CDR3 is TGTGCCAGCAGCGTACAGGGGGCTTCTGGAAACACCATATATTTT.

The chain joins TRBV6-5 to TRBJ2-5, with D perhaps TRBD2 (5 bases). Trimming cost V 0 bases and J 3 bases, with 11 bases left between them. This CDR3 has 15 residues. CDR1 and CDR2 (germline): MNHEY, SVGAGI. As DNA, the CDR3 is TGTGCCAGCAGTTACTCGCCCGGGAATAAAGAGACCCAGTACTTC. Translation gives CASSYSPGNKETQYF.

This chain links TRBV5-1 with TRBJ2-7, with 7 bases that match TRBD2. The CDR3 has 15 amino acids. V gave up 4 bases and J gave up 2 bases; unmatched junction bases: 9. The germline V gene has CDR1 SGHRS and CDR2 YFSETQ. The CDR3 nucleotides read TGCGCCAGCAGCCCCTCGGGGGGAGGCGCCTACGAGCAGTACTTC. Translated, it gives CASSPSGGGAYEQYF.

The chain has TRBV7-2 and TRBJ2-7; TRBD1 agrees at 7 bases. Trimming at V came to 3 bases and at J to 0 bases, leaving 8 bases not matched to a gene. This CDR3 spans 16 amino acids. The germline V gene encodes CDR1 SGHTA and CDR2 FQGNSA. The chain's CDR3 is CASSFTQGPSSYEQYF. CDR3 nucleotides: TGTGCCAGCAGCTTTACACAGGGGCCGTCCTCCTACGAGCAGTACTTC.

The chain recombines TRBV28 with TRBJ1-1; D is undetermined. Germline CDR1 and CDR2: MDHEN and SYDVKM. The CDR3 has 16 amino acids. Trimming shortened V by 6 bases and J by 5 bases, and 22 bases separated the two germline ends. DNA for the CDR3: TGTGCCAGCAGAGACCCCCGCATCCTGTCGGGGACTGAAGCTTTCTTT. Translation gives CASRDPRILSGTEAFF.

This clone was seen only once. This chain uses TRBV18 with TRBJ1-1; D uncertain. CDR3 length equals 13 residues. V lost 7 bases and J lost 1, with 10 bases in between. Germline-derived CDR1 and CDR2 are KGHSH and LQKENI. The CDR3 DNA reads TGTGCCAGCTTCTTTTACAAGAACACTGAAGCTTTCTTT. It codes for CASFFYKNTEAFF.

The chain links TRBV10-3 to TRBJ2-5; 11 bases map to TRBD1. Germline CDR1 and CDR2: ENHRY and SYGVKD. J gave up 3 bases and V 6 bases, and 6 bases lay outside the gene matches. The CDR3 covers 15 residues. The CDR3 DNA sequence: TGTGCCATCAGCCCGGACAGGGGGCGCGAAGAGACCCAGTACTTC. Protein: CAISPDRGREETQYF.

The V gene is TRBV12-3 or TRBV12-4, the J gene TRBJ2-7; perhaps TRBD1 as D (5 bases). The V end was cut by 7 bases, the J end by 2 bases, with 12 bases between. The CDR3 loop spans 13 amino acids. This CDR3 is CASTPRAAYEQYV. The CDR3 coding sequence is TGTGCCAGCACACCCAGGGCCGCCTACGAGCAGTACGTC.

This rearrangement joins TRBV5-1 to TRBJ2-7; 13 bases agree with TRBD2. Germline V gives CDR1 SGHRS, CDR2 YFSETQ. V shed 4 bases, J shed 0 bases, and the junction held 1 base outside the gene matches. The CDR3 is 15 residues long. Here the CDR3 reads CASSRTSGSSYEQYV. The DNA for the CDR3 is TGCGCCAGCAGCAGGACTAGCGGGAGCTCCTACGAGCAGTACGTC.

The V gene is TRBV27, the J gene TRBJ2-7, with D unclear. V was clipped by 2 bases and J by 3 bases, with 11 bases between them. The germline gives CDR1 MNHEY, CDR2 SMNVEV (reference sequence). The CDR3 is made up of 14 amino acids. This CDR3 is CASSLGPEGYEQYF. The CDR3 nucleotides read TGTGCCAGCAGTTTAGGGCCCGAAGGCTACGAGCAGTACTTC.